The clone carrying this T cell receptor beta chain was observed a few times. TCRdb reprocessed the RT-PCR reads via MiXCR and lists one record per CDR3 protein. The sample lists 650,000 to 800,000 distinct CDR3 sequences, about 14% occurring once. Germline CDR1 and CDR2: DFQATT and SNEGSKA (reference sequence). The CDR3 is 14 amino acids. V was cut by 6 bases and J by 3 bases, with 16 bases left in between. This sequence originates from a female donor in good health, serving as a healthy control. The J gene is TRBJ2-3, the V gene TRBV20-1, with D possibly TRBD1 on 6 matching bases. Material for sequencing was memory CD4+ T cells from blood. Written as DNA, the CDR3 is TGCAGTGCCGACTTATTTAGGGGGACAGATACGCAGTATTTT. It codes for CSADLFRGTDTQYF.